Presented here are 2 T cell receptor beta chains from one specimen sequenced in a study of cytomegalovirus exposure and HLA in healthy donors. Use of 60 Vbeta and 13 Jbeta primers characterized the PCR. Here immunoSEQ multiplex PCR was the method, and the copy in TCRdb shows in-frame clones only, minus some. The sample consists of 170,000 or so clones, over 70% of them appearing once. Source material: PBMCs. Receptors originate from a man aged 35 to 55 in good health and CMV-seronegative.

The chain has TRBV18 and TRBJ1-1; no definite D call. Trimming took 0 bases from V and 11 from J, leaving 16 bases between them. The CDR3 runs 14 residues. Germline V gives CDR1 KGHSH, CDR2 LQKENI. The CDR3 is CASSPPLPEVSAFF. The CDR3 nucleotides read TGTGCCAGCTCACCACCGCTTCCTGAGGTTAGTGCTTTCTTT.

The chain couples TRBV4-3 to TRBJ2-3; D perhaps matches TRBD2 (5 bases). This CDR3 is built from 15 residues. Germline V gene sequence: CDR1 LGHNA, CDR2 YSLEER. The germline V and J ends were trimmed by 0 bases and 8 bases, with 15 bases remaining between them. In DNA form, the CDR3 reads TGCGCCAGCAGCCAAGATAAAGCTAGCACGGTTACGCAGTATTTT. Encoded protein: CASSQDKASTVTQYF.